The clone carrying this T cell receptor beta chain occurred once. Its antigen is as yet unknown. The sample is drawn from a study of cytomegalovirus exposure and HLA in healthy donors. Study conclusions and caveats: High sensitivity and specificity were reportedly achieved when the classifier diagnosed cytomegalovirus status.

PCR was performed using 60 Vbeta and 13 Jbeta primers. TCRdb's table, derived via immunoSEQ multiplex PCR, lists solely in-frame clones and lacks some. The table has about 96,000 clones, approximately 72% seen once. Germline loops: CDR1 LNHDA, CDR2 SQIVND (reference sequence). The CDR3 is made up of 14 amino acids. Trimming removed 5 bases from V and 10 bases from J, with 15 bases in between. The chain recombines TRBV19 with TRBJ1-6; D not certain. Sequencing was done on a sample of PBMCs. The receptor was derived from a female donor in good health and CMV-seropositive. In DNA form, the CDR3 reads TGTGCCAGTAGTGCCACGGAGGGAGACTCACCCCTCCACTTT. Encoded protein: CASSATEGDSPLHF. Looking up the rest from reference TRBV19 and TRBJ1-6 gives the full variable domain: DGGITQSPKYLFRKEGQNVTLSCEQNLNHDAMYWYRQDPGQGLRLIYYSQIVNDFQKGDIAEGYSVSREKKESFPLTVTSAQKNPTAFYLCASSATEGDSPLHFGNGTRLTVT.